This T cell receptor beta chain emerged from a study of blood T cell repertoires in COVID-19 (dated by TCRdb to the early 2020s). Background on the whole study: The collaborator samples originated in the United States, Italy and Spain and spanned the acute and convalescent phases of COVID-19. Subjects who had been exposed to COVID-19, were actively infected with it, or had recovered from it provided the deeply sampled blood TCRbeta repertoires that made up the dataset. The repertoires were released in a freely available public database intended as a resource for research on the immune response to SARS-CoV-2. Samples were obtained from the ongoing ImmuneRACE study (first 160 participants) and from roughly 1,300 subjects provided by 6 global collaborators. Sample metadata almost always included a de-identified subject ID, COVID-19 status, age in years and sex. Where HLA class I and class II types were available, the types were taken from metadata supplied by the sample provider, not from assay-based typing. The prospective study material was composed of cDNA or gDNA derived from T cells, B-cell-depleted T cells, or PBMCs.

TCRbeta CDR3 regions were amplified from genomic DNA by means of the immunoSEQ Assay, a bias-controlled multiplex PCR. From the authors' description of their analysis: The number of nucleated cells in each sample was estimated by amplification of reference gene primers within the assay. To quantify the absolute abundance of each unique TCRbeta CDR3 rearrangement, sequence reads were collapsed and filtered. For each sample, productive Simpson clonality was calculated as the square root of Simpson's diversity index over productive rearrangements. Held by TCRdb, this immuneACCESS table contains in-frame sequences only and omits some clones. Under half of the omission traces to an unresolved V gene where checked; the cause of the rest is unknown. The V and J calls and clone size are taken from that table; D and trimming were inferred from the DNA. The sample yields over 150,000 clones; roughly 88% were counted once. The ten top clones hold about 10% of the sample.

As concerns this clone: The antigen this receptor binds is unknown. No quality values exist for individual bases; no much larger clone is one base distant.

Collaborating institutions collected whole blood in K2EDTA tubes following their own protocols. Collaborator samples were shipped for TCRbeta analysis as frozen whole blood, isolated PBMCs, or DNA extracted from either sample type. Relative to germline, V is missing 3 bases and J is missing 1 base, with 11 bases of the junction outside any gene match. From the germline V gene, CDR1 is SGHTA and CDR2 is FQGNSA. CDR3 length: 17 amino acids, cysteine to phenylalanine. Just the 51-base CDR3 DNA is kept, in frame starting at base 1. Beyond this particular receptor, the publication reports: How much clinical and demographic metadata was included differed by source and by participant, and the metadata was provided uncurated.

This clonotype was obtained from a woman over 75 with active or convalescent COVID-19. The rearranged segments are TRBV7-2 and TRBJ2-5, and 7 bases in between align with TRBD2. Sequenced: peripheral blood. The CDR3 region has the sequence CASSFRGGVIIQETQYF. The nucleotide sequence reads TGTGCCAGCAGCTTTCGCGGGGGAGTAATAATCCAAGAGACCCAGTACTTC.